The TCR beta chain described here comes from a study of Ad26.COV2.S vaccination and SARS-CoV-2 variants. The sample's treatment: around 19 received Ad26.COV2.S at low or high dose, single or two shots; 5 received placebo; per-sample allocation not given. The samples were gathered on day 63 after the first injection of vaccine or placebo. The germline V gene encodes CDR1 LGHDT and CDR2 YNNKEL (reference sequence). The V end lost 1 base, the J end lost 5 bases, and 19 bases lay between the germline ends. CDR3 length equals 17 residues. Profiled with immunoSEQ multiplex PCR; TCRdb holds only in-frame clones, not every one. This sample has fewer than 400,000 clones, with 86% found just once.

The chain couples TRBV3-1 (or the pseudogene TRBV3-2) to TRBJ2-3, with D perhaps TRBD1 or TRBD2 (5 bases each). The origin of this receptor is a person between 18 and 60 years old who received the Ad26.COV2.S COVID-19 vaccine or a placebo. The specimen comprised peripheral blood, sampled in a trial of Ad26.COV2.S vaccine versus placebo. The CDR3 loop reads CASSQVSDRGRGDTQYF. CDR3 bases: TGTGCCAGCAGCCAAGTCTCGGACCGGGGACGGGGAGATACGCAGTATTTT.